This section outlines one TCR beta chain sequence together with its context. Its antigen remains unidentified. The germline gives CDR1 SGHTA, CDR2 FQGTGA. This CDR3 comprises 14 residues. The V segment lost 1 base and the J segment 7 bases; nucleotides outside the gene matches: 4. This sample stems from a study of T cell responses to AZD1222 COVID-19 vaccine. The table came from immunoSEQ multiplex PCR; TCRdb's copy has only in-frame clones and leaves some out. Counted here are about 110,000 clones, 70% to 90% occurring once; the ten biggest clones make up 4.4%. Broader study findings: Reports indicate that nearly half of spike-specific TCRs are directed at unmutated variant regions. Researchers report vaccine-associated CD4 TCRs spanning spike, with dominance at 160-218 and 743-854. Donors were chiefly white British, with a greater number of females, and clonal diversity was perhaps underestimated. Sampling captured repertoires only after the peak T cell response.

This TCR was recovered from an adult who received the AZD1222 COVID-19 vaccine. The chain combines TRBV7-3 with TRBJ2-1; 7 bases agree with TRBD1. The specimen was peripheral blood, collected 28 days after the second AZD1222 dose. In DNA, the CDR3 is TGTGCCAGCAGCTTAAACGCAGGGGGAAATGAGCAGTTCTTC. This encodes CASSLNAGGNEQFF.